Below, one T cell receptor beta chain is given with its context. The antigen remains undetermined. The data stem from a study of beta chain features in type 1 diabetes. Study as a whole: The patients were much like the healthy donors in age, gender and cell yields.

The authors sorted CD4+ naive, central memory, regulatory and stem cell-like memory cells via CD45RO/CCR7/CD25/CD127/CD95/CD27. Reverse transcription of all isolated RNA meant that expressed TCRB transcripts were sequenced. Deep immunoSEQ sequencing covered naive, central memory and regulatory T cell samples. Sequencing used immunoSEQ multiplex PCR; TCRdb keeps in-frame clones, though not all of them. The repertoire holds around 130,000 clones, with around 9% as singletons. Germline V gene lookup returns CDR1 LNHDA and CDR2 SQIVND (reference sequence). V shed 5 bases and J 1 base; nucleotides not matched to a gene: 11. The CDR3 loop spans 16 amino acids. General study results and limits: The study found fewer insertions and more deletions at VDJ junctions in type 1 diabetes patients. In all four CD4+ subsets, TCRB CDR3 length was significantly, moderately reduced in type 1 diabetes.

The sample comprised central memory CD4+ T cells from blood. The chain employs TRBV19 and TRBJ2-7; 7 bases line up with TRBD2. The clonotype was recovered from a young man with type 1 diabetes. Here the CDR3 DNA reads TGTGCCAGTAGTCCGCATTGGAGCGGGGAGTCCTACGAGCAGTACTTC. Amino acids: CASSPHWSGESYEQYF. The full variable domain, rest sourced from reference TRBV19 and TRBJ2-7, is DGGITQSPKYLFRKEGQNVTLSCEQNLNHDAMYWYRQDPGQGLRLIYYSQIVNDFQKGDIAEGYSVSREKKESFPLTVTSAQKNPTAFYLCASSPHWSGESYEQYFGPGTRLTVT.